The rows below give T cell receptor beta chains drawn from one sample of a study of blood T cell repertoires in COVID-19. Measured with immunoSEQ multiplex PCR; TCRdb has only the in-frame clones, and not every one. Counted here are just over 200,000 clones, 85% to 90% occurring once; the ten biggest clones make up more than 5.5%. The sequenced material came from peripheral blood. The receptor source for this set is an older man with acute or convalescent COVID-19. Both conserved end residues are trimmed from each CDR3. The order of the fields is V gene, clone size, J gene, CDR3 protein. Expanded clones get a size class; other rows say once, few or many, or leave the size out.

V gene: TRBV5-4
clone size: NA
J gene: TRBJ2-1
CDR3 protein: ASSLGGGQYNEQF

V gene: TRBV5-1
clone size: NA
J gene: TRBJ2-2
CDR3 protein: ASSPLGQNTGELF

V gene: TRBV3-1/TRBV3-2
clone size: NA
J gene: TRBJ1-2
CDR3 protein: ASSRTGTGVYGYT

V gene: TRBV27
clone size: NA
J gene: TRBJ2-7
CDR3 protein: ASSRRGAAASEQY

V gene: TRBV27
clone size: NA
J gene: TRBJ1-6
CDR3 protein: ASSMEGGDRSSYNSPLH

V gene: TRBV2
clone size: NA
J gene: TRBJ1-3
CDR3 protein: ASSDRRGNSGNTIY

V gene: TRBV12-3/TRBV12-4
clone size: NA
J gene: TRBJ1-5
CDR3 protein: ASSPGPNQPQH

V gene: TRBV5-1
clone size: NA
J gene: TRBJ2-5
CDR3 protein: ASSLYRGIVETQY

V gene: TRBV7-9
clone size: NA
J gene: TRBJ2-2
CDR3 protein: ASSMTSGRVGTGELF

V gene: TRBV29-1
clone size: NA
J gene: TRBJ2-7
CDR3 protein: SVGETGGREQY

V gene: TRBV5-1
clone size: NA
J gene: TRBJ2-3
CDR3 protein: ASSRTPRVATTSTDTQY

V gene: TRBV27
clone size: NA
J gene: TRBJ2-3
CDR3 protein: ASSSLLAGGTDTQY

V gene: TRBV5-1
clone size: once
J gene: TRBJ1-4
CDR3 protein: ASSRSENEKLF

V gene: TRBV27
clone size: NA
J gene: TRBJ2-5
CDR3 protein: ASSLSAARETQY

V gene: TRBV28
clone size: NA
J gene: TRBJ1-1
CDR3 protein: ASSLPGNTEAF

V gene: TRBV7-2
clone size: NA
J gene: TRBJ2-3
CDR3 protein: ASSGEGLAGGDTQY

V gene: TRBV3-1/TRBV3-2
clone size: NA
J gene: TRBJ1-1
CDR3 protein: ASSQALWDRGYTEAF

V gene: TRBV11-2
clone size: NA
J gene: TRBJ2-2
CDR3 protein: ASSLRLAGVGTGELF

V gene: TRBV3-1/TRBV3-2
clone size: NA
J gene: TRBJ2-2
CDR3 protein: ASSQAGGANTGELF

V gene: TRBV28
clone size: once
J gene: TRBJ1-4
CDR3 protein: ASRTRDWSHEKLF

V gene: TRBV19
clone size: NA
J gene: TRBJ2-3
CDR3 protein: ASSKDGTRGTQY